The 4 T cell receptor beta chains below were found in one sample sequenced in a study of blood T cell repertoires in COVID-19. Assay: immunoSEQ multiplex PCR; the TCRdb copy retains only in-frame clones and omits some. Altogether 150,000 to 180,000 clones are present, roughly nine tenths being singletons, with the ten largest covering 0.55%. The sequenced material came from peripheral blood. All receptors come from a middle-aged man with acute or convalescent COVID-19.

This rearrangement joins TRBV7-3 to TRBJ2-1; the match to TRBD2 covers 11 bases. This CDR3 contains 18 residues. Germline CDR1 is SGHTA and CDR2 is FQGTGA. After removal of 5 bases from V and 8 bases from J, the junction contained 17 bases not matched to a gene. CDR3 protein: CASSPQTTSGRGVDEQFF. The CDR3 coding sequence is TGTGCCAGCAGCCCACAGACCACTAGCGGGAGAGGTGTGGATGAGCAGTTCTTC.

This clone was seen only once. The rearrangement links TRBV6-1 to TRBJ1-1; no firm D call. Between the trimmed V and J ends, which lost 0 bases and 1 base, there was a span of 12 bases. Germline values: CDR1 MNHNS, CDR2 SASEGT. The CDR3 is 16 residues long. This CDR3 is CASSEANWSWNTEAFF. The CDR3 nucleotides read TGTGCCAGCAGTGAAGCGAATTGGAGCTGGAACACTGAAGCTTTCTTT.

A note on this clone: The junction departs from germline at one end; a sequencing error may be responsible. This CDR3 is CASSLDQVALFF. CDR3 bases: TGCGCCAGCAGCTTGGACCAGGTGGCCCTCTTCTTC. The chain employs TRBV5-1 and TRBJ1-2; D unresolved. The CDR3 contains 12 residues. Per germline, CDR1 SGHRS and CDR2 YFSETQ.

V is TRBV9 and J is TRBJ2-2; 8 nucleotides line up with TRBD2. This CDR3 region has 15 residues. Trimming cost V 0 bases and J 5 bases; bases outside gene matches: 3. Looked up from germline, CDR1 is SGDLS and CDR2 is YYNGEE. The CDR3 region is CASSVGSGDTGELFF. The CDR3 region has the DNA TGTGCCAGCAGCGTAGGTAGCGGGGATACCGGGGAGCTGTTTTTT.